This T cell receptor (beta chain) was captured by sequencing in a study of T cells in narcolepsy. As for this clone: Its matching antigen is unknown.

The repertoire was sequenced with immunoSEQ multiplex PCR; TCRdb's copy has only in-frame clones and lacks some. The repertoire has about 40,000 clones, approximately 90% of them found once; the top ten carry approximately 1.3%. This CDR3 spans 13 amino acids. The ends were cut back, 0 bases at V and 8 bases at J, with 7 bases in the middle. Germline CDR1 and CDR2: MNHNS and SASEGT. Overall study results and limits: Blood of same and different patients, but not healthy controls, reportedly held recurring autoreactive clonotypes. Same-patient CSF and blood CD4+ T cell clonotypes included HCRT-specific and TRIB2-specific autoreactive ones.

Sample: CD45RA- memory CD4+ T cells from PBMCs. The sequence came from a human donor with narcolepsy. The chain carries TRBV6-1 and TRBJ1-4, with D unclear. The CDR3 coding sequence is TGTGCCAGCAGTGAAGCTCGGGCCGAAAAACTGTTTTTT. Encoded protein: CASSEARAEKLFF.